The 18 T cell receptor beta chains below were found in one sample sequenced in a study of PD-1 and CTLA-4 blockade in melanoma. Method: immunoSEQ multiplex PCR; TCRdb's copy keeps in-frame clones and lacks some. The table lists under 40,000 clones, roughly nine tenths of them singletons. The sample consisted of CD8+ T cells from peripheral blood, taken from a patient given anti-PD-1 treatment. The receptor source for this set is a human donor with melanoma.

The chain recombines TRBV29-1 with TRBJ2-7, with a weak D call TRBD1 (6 bases). The CDR3 runs 14 residues. Germline CDR1 and CDR2: SQVTM and ANQGSEA. V lost 0 bases and J lost 2, with 11 bases in between. For the CDR3, the DNA is TGCAGCGTTGAAGACGGACAGCCAGCCTACGAGCAGTACTTC. This encodes CSVEDGQPAYEQYF.

The chain recombines TRBV6-5 with TRBJ2-1; D is unresolved. V gave up 8 bases and J gave up 0 bases, with 8 bases separating them. Germline assignment: CDR1 MNHEY and CDR2 SVGAGI. This CDR3 is built from 13 residues. CDR3 sequence: CASAAGSYNEQFF. The DNA of the CDR3 is TGTGCCAGCGCGGCAGGCTCCTACAATGAGCAGTTCTTC.

Only a few counts were recorded for this clone. The chain carries TRBV5-1 and TRBJ1-6; D not certain. Looked up from germline, CDR1 is SGHRS and CDR2 is YFSETQ. The V gene lost 4 bases and the J gene lost 12 bases, with 11 bases spanning the gap. The CDR3 covers 12 residues. DNA for the CDR3: TGCGCCAGCAGCGCTGGGCCGGGACCCCTCCACTTT. Translating it yields CASSAGPGPLHF.

The chain joins TRBV11-1 to TRBJ2-3; D call uncertain. The CDR3 is 12 residues long. V gave up 5 bases and J gave up 7 bases, with 10 bases separating them. From germline, CDR1 is SGHAT and CDR2 FQDESV (reference sequence). CDR3 nucleotides: TGTGCCAGCAGCACCACCCCCCATACGCAGTATTTT. Residues: CASSTTPHTQYF.

This chain connects TRBV10-2 to TRBJ2-7, with no clear D. The CDR3 consists of 13 residues. V dropped 3 bases and J dropped 1 base, with 7 bases sitting between them. Per germline, CDR1 WSHSY and CDR2 SAAADI. CDR3 sequence: CASSDEPSYEQYF. The CDR3 DNA reads as TGCGCCAGCAGTGATGAGCCATCCTACGAGCAGTACTTC.

The chain is built from TRBV3-1 (or the pseudogene TRBV3-2) and TRBJ1-1; no reliable D call. V lost 8 bases and J 0 bases, leaving 13 bases between the germline ends. The germline V gene encodes CDR1 LGHDT and CDR2 YNNKEL (reference sequence). The CDR3 is 14 residues long. CDR3 in amino acids: CASSQGFLNTEAFF. As DNA, the CDR3 is TGTGCCAGCTCCCAAGGGTTTTTGAACACTGAAGCTTTCTTT.

The chain has TRBV4-1 and TRBJ1-1, with D hard to call. Trimming cost V 1 base and J 3 bases, with 12 bases left between them. This CDR3 contains 15 residues. The germline gives CDR1 MGHRA, CDR2 YSYEKL. The chain's CDR3 is CASSQAGESDTEAFF. CDR3 sequence (DNA): TGCGCCAGCAGCCAAGCCGGGGAATCGGACACTGAAGCTTTCTTT.

The chain links TRBV5-1 to TRBJ2-1; 9 nucleotides align to TRBD1. V dropped 1 base and J dropped 3; count of bases not matched to a gene: 2. Germline CDR1 SGHRS, CDR2 YFSETQ. This CDR3 is built from 15 residues. CDR3 region: CASSLSGQGYNEQFF. CDR3 coding DNA: TGCGCCAGCAGCTTGTCGGGACAGGGCTACAATGAGCAGTTCTTC. Together with reference TRBV5-1 and TRBJ2-1, the CDR3 gives the full variable domain: KAGVTQTPRYLIKTRGQQVTLSCSPISGHRSVSWYQQTPGQGLQFLFEYFSETQRNKGNFPGRFSGRQFSNSRSEMNVSTLELGDSALYLCASSLSGQGYNEQFFGPGTRLTVL.

The CDR3 DNA is TGCGCCAGCAGCCAAGGAGGGGTTGCTGGAAACACCATATATTTT. It translates to CASSQGGVAGNTIYF. V gene TRBV4-1 combines with J gene TRBJ1-3, with D tentatively TRBD1 (5 bases). Germline V gene data show CDR1 as MGHRA and CDR2 as YSYEKL. The CDR3 is 15 amino acids. The V gene lost 1 base and the J gene lost 2 bases, with 9 bases spanning the gap.

The chain joins TRBV27 to TRBJ1-1; D is unresolved. Germline-derived CDR1 and CDR2 are MNHEY and SMNVEV (reference sequence). Trimming cost V 2 bases and J 0 bases, with 7 bases left between them. The CDR3 spans 14 residues. The CDR3 coding sequence is TGTGCCAGCAGTTTAGCCCGGATGAACACTGAAGCTTTCTTT. Its translation: CASSLARMNTEAFF.

The genes are TRBV15 and TRBJ1-1; D gene unclear. The V gene lost 0 bases and the J gene lost 6 bases, with 14 bases spanning the gap. Germline V gene sequence: CDR1 LNHNV, CDR2 YYDKDF (reference sequence). The CDR3 consists of 15 residues. The CDR3 DNA follows: TGTGCCACCAGCAGAGATCCGGATTCGTTCGCTGAAGCTTTCTTT. Translating gives CATSRDPDSFAEAFF.

The chain couples TRBV19 to TRBJ1-5, with no clear D. The CDR3 spans 15 residues. Germline V CDR1 and CDR2: LNHDA, SQIVND (reference sequence). Trimming stripped 7 bases from V and 0 bases from J, with 13 bases between. CDR3 protein: CASTTGLNSNQPQHF. CDR3 in DNA: TGTGCCAGTACAACCGGCCTCAATAGCAATCAGCCCCAGCATTTT.

This sequence joins TRBV27 and TRBJ2-3, with D perhaps TRBD1 or TRBD2 (5 bases each). V shed 4 bases and J shed 1 base, with 9 bases lying between them. The CDR3 consists of 14 residues. CDR1 and CDR2 (germline): MNHEY, SMNVEV (reference sequence). The CDR3 nucleotides read TGTGCCAGCAGTTCTGTGGGGGGCACAGATACGCAGTATTTT. Translated, it gives CASSSVGGTDTQYF.

This clone was seen just once. The V call is TRBV18, the J call TRBJ1-2; 11 bases match TRBD1. This CDR3 has 14 residues. Germline V gene sequence: CDR1 KGHSH, CDR2 LQKENI. J gave up 6 bases and V 6 bases, and 6 bases lay outside the gene matches. CDR3 in DNA: TGTGCCAGCTCCCTCCGGGACAGGGGGGATGGCTACACCTTC. It is translated as CASSLRDRGDGYTF.

This sequence joins TRBV2 and TRBJ2-3; D gene unclear. The CDR3 is made up of 11 amino acids. Trimming removed 6 bases at V and 3 bases at J, with 4 bases between. Germline lookup yields CDR1 SNHLY and CDR2 FYNNEI. The CDR3 loop is CASRGTDTQYF. In DNA, the CDR3 is TGTGCCAGCAGGGGGACAGATACGCAGTATTTT.

This chain uses TRBV2 with TRBJ1-1; possibly TRBD1 for D (5 bases). The V and J ends lost 2 bases and 6 bases respectively, with 10 bases between them. The CDR3 consists of 13 residues. Germline CDR1 and CDR2: SNHLY and FYNNEI. The CDR3 protein is CASSEPQGPEAFF. The CDR3 DNA reads as TGTGCCAGCAGTGAACCCCAGGGACCTGAAGCTTTCTTT.

This sequence joins TRBV7-9 and TRBJ1-5; 9 positions match TRBD1. V trimming: 3 bases; J trimming: 5 bases; junction bases outside the gene matches: 5. CDR1 SEHNR and CDR2 FQNEAQ come from the germline V gene (reference sequence). The CDR3 is 15 amino acids. CDR3 nucleotide sequence: TGTGCCAGCAGCTTGGGGGGACAGGGCGATCAGCCCCAGCATTTT. It encodes CASSLGGQGDQPQHF.

This clone was seen only a few times. This chain links TRBV29-1 with TRBJ1-2; possible D gene TRBD1, 6 bases. The CDR3 runs 13 residues. V was pared by 0 bases and J by 6 bases, with 11 bases between. Germline CDR1 SQVTM, CDR2 ANQGSEA. Here the CDR3 reads CSVEDTGIHGYTF. CDR3 nucleotides: TGCAGCGTTGAAGACACAGGGATCCATGGCTACACCTTC.